Below, 8 T cell receptor beta chains from the same sample are listed, as sequenced in a study of shared clonotypes between healthy human individuals (TCRdb year 2020). Library preparation employed the immunoSEQ multiplex PCR assay. The source is immuneACCESS, and TCRdb retained only in-frame sequences with V and J called. Part of the clones is not carried over; for the studies checked, unresolved V genes explain less than half of this, and the remainder is unexplained. The sample includes approximately 1.1 million clones, with about 84% observed a single time. Jointly, the top ten make up 0.5% to 0.6% of the sample. Sequenced material: memory CD4+ T cells from PBMCs. The cell subset or site tag for this specimen amounts to: CD45RA-negative fraction. Source of these receptors: a young man in good health. Some clones in this sample may be carry-over from other donors' samples.

The genes are TRBV25-1 and TRBJ1-1, with 7 positions matching TRBD1. CDR1 MGHDK and CDR2 SYGVNS come from the germline V gene. Germline trimming cut 6 bases from V and 0 bases from J; bases unmatched to any gene: 4. This CDR3 is built from 14 residues. The CDR3 region has the DNA TGTGCCAGCAGCCCGGGACAGATGAACACTGAAGCTTTCTTT. It codes for CASSPGQMNTEAFF.

The chain recombines TRBV27 with TRBJ2-2; D unresolved. Deletions cut 4 bases from V and 6 bases from J, with 18 bases between. This CDR3 region has 16 residues. In germline, CDR1 is MNHEY, CDR2 SMNVEV (reference sequence). The CDR3 sequence: CASSSPFRNMAGELFF. In DNA form, the CDR3 reads TGTGCCAGCAGTTCCCCCTTCCGAAATATGGCCGGGGAGCTGTTTTTT.

As for this clone: A junction boundary mismatches the germline segment, possibly from a read error. The V gene is TRBV7-8, the J gene TRBJ2-5, with D perhaps matching TRBD2 (5 bases). CDR1 and CDR2 (germline): SGHVS, FQNEAQ. This CDR3 has 13 residues. CDR3 sequence reads: CATSPRTRETQYF. The CDR3 bases are TGTGCCACCAGCCCCAGGACTCGGGAAACCCAGTACTTC.

The chain links TRBV11-1 to TRBJ2-7, with a possible D match to TRBD2 (5 bases). V was clipped by 2 bases and J by 0 bases, with 11 bases between them. The CDR3 loop spans 15 amino acids. From germline, CDR1 is SGHAT and CDR2 FQDESV (reference sequence). The DNA for the CDR3 is TGTGCCAGCAGCTTAAGCGGTGACAACTCCTACGAGCAGTACTTC. Translated: CASSLSGDNSYEQYF.

The chain couples TRBV28 to TRBJ1-2, with D maybe TRBD1 (6 bases). Germline loops: CDR1 MDHEN, CDR2 SYDVKM. The CDR3 is 14 amino acids. Trimming left V 7 bases short and J 3 bases short, with 15 bases between. This CDR3 reads CASTLGGGYYGYTF. The DNA of the CDR3 is TGTGCCAGCACCTTGGGAGGGGGATACTATGGCTACACCTTC.

The chain joins TRBV28 to TRBJ2-2, with D unresolved. Germline V gene sequence: CDR1 MDHEN, CDR2 SYDVKM. V was shortened by 4 bases and J by 9 bases, with 6 bases between the two germline ends. The CDR3 loop spans 11 amino acids. The CDR3 DNA reads TGTGCCAGCAGTTCCACACGGGAGCTGTTTTTT. It yields the protein CASSSTRELFF.

This clone showed up just a few times. The chain has TRBV6-5 and TRBJ1-2; 9 bases agree with TRBD1. Germline values: CDR1 MNHEY, CDR2 SVGAGI. The CDR3 consists of 15 residues. Trimming removed 4 bases from V and 3 bases from J; junction bases left unmatched: 6. In nucleotides, the CDR3 is TGTGCCAGCAGTTTTGTGGGACAGGGCCACTATGGCTACACCTTC. Protein product: CASSFVGQGHYGYTF.

This sequence joins TRBV20-1 and TRBJ1-2; no clear D gene. Germline CDR1 reads DFQATT; CDR2 reads SNEGSKA (reference sequence). V gave up 1 base and J gave up 8 bases, with 5 bases separating them. The length of the CDR3 is 10 residues. The DNA for the CDR3 is TGCAGTGCTAGAGTTTGGGGCTACACCTTC. Translated, it gives CSARVWGYTF.